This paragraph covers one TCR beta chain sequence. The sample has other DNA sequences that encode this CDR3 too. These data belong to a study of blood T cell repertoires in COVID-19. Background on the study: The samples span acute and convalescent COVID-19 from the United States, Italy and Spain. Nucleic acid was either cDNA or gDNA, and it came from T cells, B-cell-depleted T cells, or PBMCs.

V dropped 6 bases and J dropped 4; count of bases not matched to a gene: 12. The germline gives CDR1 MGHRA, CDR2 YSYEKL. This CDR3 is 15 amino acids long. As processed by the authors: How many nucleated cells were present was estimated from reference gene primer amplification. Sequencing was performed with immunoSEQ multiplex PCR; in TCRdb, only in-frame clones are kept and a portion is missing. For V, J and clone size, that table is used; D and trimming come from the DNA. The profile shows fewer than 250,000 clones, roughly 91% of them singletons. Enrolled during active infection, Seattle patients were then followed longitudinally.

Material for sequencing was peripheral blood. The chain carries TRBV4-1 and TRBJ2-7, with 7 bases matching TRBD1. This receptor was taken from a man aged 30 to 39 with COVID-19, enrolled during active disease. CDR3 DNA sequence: TGCGCCAGCAGTCTGGGACAGAGAGGTTTATACGAGCAGTACTTC. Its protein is CASSLGQRGLYEQYF.